This section outlines one TCR beta chain sequence together with its context. The source of the sample is a study of blood T cell repertoires in COVID-19. About the research overall: The analysed material was cDNA or gDNA that came from T cells, B-cell-depleted T cells, or PBMCs.

Membership in each cohort depended on participant-reported clinical history. How the authors handled the data: Reference gene primers were amplified, and this amplification served to estimate nucleated cell counts. Produced via immunoSEQ multiplex PCR; TCRdb's table is partial and in-frame only. That table gives V, J and clone size, and the DNA gave D and trimming. The sample has 200,000 to 300,000 clones; approximately 88% are singletons. Per the germline V gene, CDR1 is LNHDA and CDR2 is SQIVND (reference sequence). V was clipped by 3 bases and J by 1 base, with 9 bases between them. The CDR3 length is 14 residues.

The receptor's source is a woman between 35 and 50 years old with acute COVID-19. The specimen sequenced was PBMCs or T cells enriched from blood (not recorded which). J is TRBJ1-2 and V is TRBV19; the D is unclear. The CDR3 sequence is CASSIGGINYGYTF. CDR3 coding DNA: TGTGCCAGTAGTATCGGCGGGATTAACTATGGCTACACCTTC. The variable domain in full, with the rest retrieved from reference TRBV19 and TRBJ1-2, is DGGITQSPKYLFRKEGQNVTLSCEQNLNHDAMYWYRQDPGQGLRLIYYSQIVNDFQKGDIAEGYSVSREKKESFPLTVTSAQKNPTAFYLCASSIGGINYGYTFGSGTRLTVV.